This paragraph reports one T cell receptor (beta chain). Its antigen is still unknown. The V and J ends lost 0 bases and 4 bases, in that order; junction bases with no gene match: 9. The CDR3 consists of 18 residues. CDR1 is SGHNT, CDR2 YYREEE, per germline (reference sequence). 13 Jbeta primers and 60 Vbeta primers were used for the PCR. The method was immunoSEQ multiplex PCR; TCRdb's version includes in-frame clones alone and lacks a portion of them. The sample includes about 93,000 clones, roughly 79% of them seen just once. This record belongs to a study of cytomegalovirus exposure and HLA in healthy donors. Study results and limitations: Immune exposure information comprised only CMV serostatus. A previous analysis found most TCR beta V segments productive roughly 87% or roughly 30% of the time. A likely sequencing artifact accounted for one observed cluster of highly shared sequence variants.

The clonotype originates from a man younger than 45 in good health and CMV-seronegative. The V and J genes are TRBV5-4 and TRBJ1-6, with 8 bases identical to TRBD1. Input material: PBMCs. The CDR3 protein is CASSLARGLDGYNSPLHF. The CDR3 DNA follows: TGTGCCAGCAGCTTGGCCAGGGGGCTTGATGGATATAATTCACCCCTCCACTTT.